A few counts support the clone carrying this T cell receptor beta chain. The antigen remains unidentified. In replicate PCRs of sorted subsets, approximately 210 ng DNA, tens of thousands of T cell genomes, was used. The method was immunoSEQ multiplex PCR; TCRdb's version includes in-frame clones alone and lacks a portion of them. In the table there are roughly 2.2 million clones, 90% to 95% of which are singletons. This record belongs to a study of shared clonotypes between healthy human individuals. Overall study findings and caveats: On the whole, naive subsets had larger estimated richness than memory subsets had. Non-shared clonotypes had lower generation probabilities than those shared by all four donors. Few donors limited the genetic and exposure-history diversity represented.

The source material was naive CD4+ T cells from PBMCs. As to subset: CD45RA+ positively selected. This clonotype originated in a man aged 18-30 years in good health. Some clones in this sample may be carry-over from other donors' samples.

The DNA of the CDR3 is TGCGCCAGCAGTAGGGGACCGAACACTGAAGCTTTCTTT. Amino acid sequence: CASSRGPNTEAFF. The rearrangement links TRBV4-3 to TRBJ1-1, with D possibly TRBD1 on 5 matching bases. Trimming removed 6 bases from V and 1 base from J, with 9 bases in between. The germline CDR1 and CDR2 sequences are LGHNA and YSLEER. CDR3 length: 13 residues.